Listed here are 10 T cell receptor beta chains from one sample, sequenced in a study of blood T cell repertoires in COVID-19. Libraries were prepared by immunoSEQ multiplex PCR; TCRdb keeps only in-frame clonotypes and omits some of them. The sample includes 250,000 to 300,000 clones, 90% of them seen just once. The sample comprised peripheral blood. The source of these receptors is a woman aged 45-60 years with COVID-19, enrolled during active disease.

The chain employs TRBV18 and TRBJ2-5; D gene uncertain. This CDR3 is 12 amino acids long. The V and J ends lost 2 bases and 3 bases respectively, with 4 bases between them. CDR1 and CDR2 (germline): KGHSH, LQKENI. The CDR3 reads CASSPNKETQYF. In nucleotides, the CDR3 is TGTGCCAGCTCACCAAATAAAGAGACCCAGTACTTC.

The chain recombines TRBV13 with TRBJ2-3, with D possibly being TRBD1 (5 bases). Trimming shortened V by 3 bases and J by 1 base, and 20 bases separated the two germline ends. The V gene's germline CDR1 is PRHDT and CDR2 FYEKMQ (reference sequence). CDR3 length: 18 residues. In nucleotides, the CDR3 is TGTGCCAGCAGCTTGGAAGGGGCCCACACTCCCTGCACAGATACGCAGTATTTT. This translates into CASSLEGAHTPCTDTQYF.

The gene calls are TRBV5-4 and TRBJ1-1; D uncertain. This CDR3 spans 13 amino acids. Trimming took 5 bases from V and 0 from J, leaving 8 bases between them. The germline V gene has CDR1 SGHNT and CDR2 YYREEE (reference sequence). The CDR3 here is CASSAGVNTEAFF. For the CDR3, the DNA is TGTGCCAGCAGTGCCGGGGTGAACACTGAAGCTTTCTTT.

The rearrangement uses TRBV18 and TRBJ2-4; D may be TRBD1 (5 bases). Per the germline V gene, CDR1 is KGHSH and CDR2 is LQKENI. The CDR3 consists of 17 residues. The ends were cut back, 3 bases at V and 0 bases at J, with 15 bases in the middle. As DNA, the CDR3 is TGTGCCAGCTCACCGCTGGACACGCCAATAGCCAAAAACATTCAGTACTTC. It is translated as CASSPLDTPIAKNIQYF.

The genes are TRBV23-1 and TRBJ2-5, with 9 bases aligning to TRBD1. TRBV23-1 qualifies as an ORF whose function is uncertain. J gave up 3 bases and V 6 bases, and 5 bases lay outside the gene matches. This CDR3 is built from 14 residues. Written as DNA, the CDR3 is TGCGCCAGCAGGGGGACAGGGTCGGAAGAGACCCAGTACTTC. Amino acid sequence: CASRGTGSEETQYF.

The V gene is TRBV5-1, the J gene TRBJ2-3, with no clear D. Germline V gene lookup returns CDR1 SGHRS and CDR2 YFSETQ. The CDR3 contains 13 residues. V was shortened by 0 bases and J by 2 bases, with 4 bases between the two germline ends. CDR3 protein: CASSLAFTDTQYF. The CDR3 coding sequence is TGCGCCAGCAGCTTGGCCTTCACAGATACGCAGTATTTT.

The chain links TRBV3-1 (or the pseudogene TRBV3-2) to TRBJ2-5; a possible D gene is TRBD1 (6 bases). CDR1 and CDR2 from the germline V gene are LGHDT and YNNKEL (reference sequence). The V and J ends lost 3 bases and 5 bases respectively, with 13 bases between them. CDR3 length equals 14 residues. CDR3 coding DNA: TGTGCCAGCAGCCAGGACTGGGGGCGGGAGACCCAGTACTTC. Its translation is CASSQDWGRETQYF.

V gene TRBV10-1 combines with J gene TRBJ2-3; TRBD2 might be the D (6 bases). Germline CDR1 is WNHNN and CDR2 is SYGVQD (reference sequence). Trimming shortened V by 11 bases and J by 2 bases, and 20 bases separated the two germline ends. The CDR3 totals 15 residues. CDR3 in amino acids: CADRRGSPATDTQYF. In DNA, the CDR3 is TGCGCCGATCGGCGGGGCTCCCCGGCCACAGATACGCAGTATTTT.

V usage is TRBV5-1 and J usage is TRBJ2-3; D is uncertain. V was clipped by 0 bases and J by 6 bases, with 14 bases between them. The CDR3 is 15 residues long. Germline loops: CDR1 SGHRS, CDR2 YFSETQ. CDR3 sequence reads: CASSLARSPTDTQYF. In nucleotides, the CDR3 is TGCGCCAGCAGCTTGGCCCGGAGCCCCACGGATACGCAGTATTTT.

This clone was seen at least ten times. The chain combines TRBV12-3 or TRBV12-4 with TRBJ1-1, with a tentative D call TRBD1 (5 bases). The CDR3 sequence is 13 residues long. Trimming removed 10 bases at V and 8 bases at J, with 20 bases between. DNA for the CDR3: TGTGCCACTAGAATGGGGCGCCCGACCGAAGCTTTCTTT. Translated: CATRMGRPTEAFF.